This TCR beta chain was recovered during a study of blood T cell repertoires in COVID-19. The CDR3 totals 15 residues. V gave up 4 bases and J gave up 3 bases; unmatched junction bases: 4. The germline V gene has CDR1 SGDLS and CDR2 YYNGEE. The authors' processing: Estimates of nucleated cell counts were drawn from the amplification of reference gene primers. Here immunoSEQ multiplex PCR was the method, and the copy in TCRdb shows in-frame clones only, minus some. That table gives V, J and clone size, and the DNA gave D and trimming. The data show 95,000 to 150,000 clones, with around 88% seen just once and 0.88% held by the top ten.

Sequencing input: peripheral blood. The clonotype was recovered from a woman in her 50s with active or convalescent COVID-19. This chain connects TRBV9 to TRBJ2-1; TRBD2 aligns across 10 bases. Written as DNA, the CDR3 is TGTGCCAGCAGCCAAGCTAGCGGGAGCTACAATGAGCAGTTCTTC. Encoded protein: CASSQASGSYNEQFF.